The 6 T cell receptor beta chains below were found in one sample sequenced in a study of blood T cell repertoires in COVID-19. Profiled with immunoSEQ multiplex PCR; TCRdb holds only in-frame clones, not every one. The sample lists about 250,000 clones, 70% to 90% seen once, with around 6.5% in the top ten. Input material: peripheral blood. These receptors were collected from a woman aged 30 to 39 with COVID-19, enrolled during active disease.

This clone occurred a few times. The chain uses TRBV9 and TRBJ2-1; D is uncertain. Looked up from germline, CDR1 is SGDLS and CDR2 is YYNGEE. The CDR3 loop spans 14 amino acids. The germline V and J ends were trimmed by 0 bases and 1 base, with 5 bases remaining between them. CDR3 nucleotide sequence: TGTGCCAGCAGCGTAGGAGTATCCTACAATGAGCAGTTCTTC. Translating it yields CASSVGVSYNEQFF.

This clone occurred once. V is TRBV11-2 and J is TRBJ2-5; 9 bases map to TRBD1. The CDR3 covers 14 residues. Per germline, CDR1 SGHAT and CDR2 FQNNGV. The J segment lost 2 bases and the V segment lost 4 bases, leaving 2 bases of the junction unmatched. The CDR3 loop is CASSSGTGQETQYF. The DNA for the CDR3 is TGTGCCAGCAGCTCCGGGACAGGGCAAGAGACCCAGTACTTC.

The V gene is TRBV9, the J gene TRBJ1-1, with D unresolved. V lost 6 bases to trimming and J lost 1 base, with 16 bases between them. Germline V gives CDR1 SGDLS, CDR2 YYNGEE. This CDR3 is 15 amino acids long. Here the CDR3 DNA reads TGTGCCAGCACCGAGACAAGCCTGCCGAACACTGAAGCTTTCTTT. Translated, it gives CASTETSLPNTEAFF.

The rearrangement uses TRBV5-5 and TRBJ1-4; 8 nucleotides match TRBD1. The germline gives CDR1 SGHKS, CDR2 YYEKEE (reference sequence). The length of the CDR3 is 14 residues. With V trimmed by 0 bases and J by 8 bases, 3 bases remained unmatched. CDR3 residues: CASSLDYRGEKLFF. The CDR3 bases are TGTGCCAGCAGCTTGGACTACAGGGGGGAAAAACTGTTTTTT.

The chain has TRBV5-1 and TRBJ2-1; TRBD2 agrees at 12 bases. The CDR3 consists of 19 residues. In germline, CDR1 is SGHRS, CDR2 YFSETQ. The junction had 14 bases not matched to a gene; V was cut back by 1 base and J by 6 bases. The CDR3 spells CASSLRLAGGPGDSNEQFF. The DNA of the CDR3 is TGCGCCAGCAGCTTGAGGCTAGCGGGAGGGCCTGGGGACTCCAATGAGCAGTTCTTC. The full variable domain, in which reference TRBV5-1 and TRBJ2-1 provide the parts outside the CDR3, is KAGVTQTPRYLIKTRGQQVTLSCSPISGHRSVSWYQQTPGQGLQFLFEYFSETQRNKGNFPGRFSGRQFSNSRSEMNVSTLELGDSALYLCASSLRLAGGPGDSNEQFFGPGTRLTVL.

The rearrangement links TRBV27 to TRBJ1-1, with D uncertain. V was shortened by 8 bases and J by 4 bases, with 11 bases between the two germline ends. Germline V gene data show CDR1 as MNHEY and CDR2 as SMNVEV (reference sequence). The CDR3 contains 12 residues. The CDR3, as DNA: TGTGCCAGCGGCTACCAGCGCACTGAAGCTTTCTTT. It encodes CASGYQRTEAFF.